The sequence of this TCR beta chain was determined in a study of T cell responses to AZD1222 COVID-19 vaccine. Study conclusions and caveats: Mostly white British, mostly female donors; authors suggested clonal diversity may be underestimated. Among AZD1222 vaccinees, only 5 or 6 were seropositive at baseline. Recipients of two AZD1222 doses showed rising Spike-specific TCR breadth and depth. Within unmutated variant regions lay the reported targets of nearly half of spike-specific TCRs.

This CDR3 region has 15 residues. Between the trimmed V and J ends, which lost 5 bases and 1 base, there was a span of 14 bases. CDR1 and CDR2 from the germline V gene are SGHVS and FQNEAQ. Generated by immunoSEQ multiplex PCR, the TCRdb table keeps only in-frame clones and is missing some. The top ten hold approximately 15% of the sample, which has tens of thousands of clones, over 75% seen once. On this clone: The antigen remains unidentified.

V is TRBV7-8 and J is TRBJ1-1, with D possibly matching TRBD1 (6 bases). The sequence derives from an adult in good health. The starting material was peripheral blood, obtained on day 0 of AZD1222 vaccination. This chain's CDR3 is CASSTRGWENTEAFF. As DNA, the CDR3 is TGTGCCAGCAGCACAAGGGGGTGGGAGAACACTGAAGCTTTCTTT.